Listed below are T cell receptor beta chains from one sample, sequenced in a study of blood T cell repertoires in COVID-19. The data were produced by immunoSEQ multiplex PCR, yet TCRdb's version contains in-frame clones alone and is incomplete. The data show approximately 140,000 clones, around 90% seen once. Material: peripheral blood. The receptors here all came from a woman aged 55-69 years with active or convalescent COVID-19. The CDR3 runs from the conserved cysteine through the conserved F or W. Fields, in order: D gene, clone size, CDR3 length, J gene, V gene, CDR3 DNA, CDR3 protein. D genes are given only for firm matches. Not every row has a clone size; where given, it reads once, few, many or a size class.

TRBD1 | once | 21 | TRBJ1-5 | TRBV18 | TGTGCCAGCTCGCCAGCAATCACCGGGACAGGTGGAGGGATTGGCAATCAGCCCCAGCATTTT | CASSPAITGTGGGIGNQPQHF
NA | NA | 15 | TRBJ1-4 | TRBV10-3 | TGTGCCATCAGTGACGGGGGGATGAATCCCGAAAAACTGTTTTTT | CAISDGGMNPEKLFF
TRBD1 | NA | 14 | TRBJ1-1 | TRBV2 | TGTGCCAGCAGTCGGGACAGGGGCAACACTGAAGCTTTCTTT | CASSRDRGNTEAFF
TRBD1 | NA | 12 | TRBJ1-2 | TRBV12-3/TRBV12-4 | TGTGCCAGCAGTTTTCACAGGGGTGGCTACACCTTC | CASSFHRGGYTF
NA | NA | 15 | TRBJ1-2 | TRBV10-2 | TGCGCCAGCAGTGAGCCGGACGGGAAATTCTATGGCTACACCTTC | CASSEPDGKFYGYTF
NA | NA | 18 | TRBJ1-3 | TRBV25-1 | TGTGCCAGCAGTGAATACCCCGACTTGGCACTCTCTGGAAACACCATATATTTT | CASSEYPDLALSGNTIYF
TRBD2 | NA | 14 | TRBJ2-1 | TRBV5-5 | TGTGCCAGCAGTCGGGGGGGCTCCTACAATGAGCAGTTCTTC | CASSRGGSYNEQFF
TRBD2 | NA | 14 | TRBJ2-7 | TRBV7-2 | TGTGCCAGCAGCTTCAGCGGGGGTACCTACGAGCAGTACTTC | CASSFSGGTYEQYF
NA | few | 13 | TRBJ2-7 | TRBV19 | TGTGCCAGTAGGGATACAGGGACCTACGAGCAGTACTTC | CASRDTGTYEQYF
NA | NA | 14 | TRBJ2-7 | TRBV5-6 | TGTGCCAGCAGCCCTGGGACTCAAACCTACGAGCAGTACTTC | CASSPGTQTYEQYF
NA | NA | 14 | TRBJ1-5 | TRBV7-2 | TGTGCCAGCAGCTTAGGACAGACCAATCAGCCCCAGCATTTT | CASSLGQTNQPQHF
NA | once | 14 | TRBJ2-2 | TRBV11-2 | TGTGCCAGCAGCTCTACGACAAGAACCGGGGAGCTGTTTTTT | CASSSTTRTGELFF
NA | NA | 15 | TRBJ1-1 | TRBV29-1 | TGCAGCGTTGCCAGTGTGAGGATGGTGAACACTGAAGCTTTCTTT | CSVASVRMVNTEAFF
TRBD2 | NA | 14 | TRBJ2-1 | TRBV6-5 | TGTGCCAGCAGTTACTCGAGCGGGGACTTTGAGCAGTTCTTC | CASSYSSGDFEQFF
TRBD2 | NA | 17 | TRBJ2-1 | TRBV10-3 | TGTGCCATCAGTGAGAACATGGCGGGGGGCGGCAGAAATGAGCAGTTCTTC | CAISENMAGGGRNEQFF
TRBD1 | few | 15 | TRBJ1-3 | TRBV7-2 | TGTGCCAGCAGCTTAGCACAGGGGGTTGGAAACACCATATATTTT | CASSLAQGVGNTIYF
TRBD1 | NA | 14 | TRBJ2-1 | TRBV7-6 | TGTGCCAGCAGCTTAGCACAGGGGCACAATGAGCAGTTCTTC | CASSLAQGHNEQFF
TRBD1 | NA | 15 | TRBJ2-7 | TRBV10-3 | TGTGCCACCCTGGATTTTGCGGGACAGGGCTACGAGCAGTACTTC | CATLDFAGQGYEQYF
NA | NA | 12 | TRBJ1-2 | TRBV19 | TGTGCCAGTAGTGAACAGGTGGGGGGCTACACCTTC | CASSEQVGGYTF
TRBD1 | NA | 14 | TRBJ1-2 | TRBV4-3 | TGCGCCAGCAGCCCGGGACAGGGGGCCTATGGCTACACCTTC | CASSPGQGAYGYTF
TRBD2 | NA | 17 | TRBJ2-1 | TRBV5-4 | TGTGCCAGCAGCCCGGAGGGCGGGGGGAGCTCCTACAATGAGCAGTTCTTC | CASSPEGGGSSYNEQFF
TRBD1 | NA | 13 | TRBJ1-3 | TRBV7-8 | TGTGCCAGCAATGCCGGGACAGGGAGTACCATATATTTT | CASNAGTGSTIYF
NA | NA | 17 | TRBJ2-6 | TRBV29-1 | TGCAGCGTTGAGGTGTCCATGGGGCCACCTGGAACCAACGTCCTGACTTTC | CSVEVSMGPPGTNVLTF
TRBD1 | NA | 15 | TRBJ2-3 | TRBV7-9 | TGTGCCAGCAGCTTAGCACAGGGGGGCACAGATACGCAGTATTTT | CASSLAQGGTDTQYF
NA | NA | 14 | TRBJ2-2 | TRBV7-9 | TGTGCCAGCAGCTTACTAGCAGGGGCCGGGGAGCTGTTTTTT | CASSLLAGAGELFF
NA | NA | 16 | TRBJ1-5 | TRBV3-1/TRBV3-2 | TGTGCCAGCAGCCAAGAGGGCAGATCTCCCGATCGGCCCCAGCATTTT | CASSQEGRSPDRPQHF
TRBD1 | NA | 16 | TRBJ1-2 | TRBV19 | TGTGCCAGTAGTATAGCTCGGGACAGGGGACCTTATGGCTACACCTTC | CASSIARDRGPYGYTF
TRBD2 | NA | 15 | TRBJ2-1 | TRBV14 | TGTGCCAGCAGCTTCACTAGCGGGGGGGCCAATGAGCAGTTCTTC | CASSFTSGGANEQFF
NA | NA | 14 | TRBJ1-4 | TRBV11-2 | TGTGCCAGCAGCTTCCAGGGGACGGGAGAAAAACTGTTTTTT | CASSFQGTGEKLFF
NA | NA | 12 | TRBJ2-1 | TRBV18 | TGTGCCAGCTCACCAGATGCGTCTGAGCAGTTCTTC | CASSPDASEQFF
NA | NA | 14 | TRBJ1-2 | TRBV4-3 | TGCGCCAGCAGCCAAGACAGGGCCGGGCGAGGCTACACCTTC | CASSQDRAGRGYTF
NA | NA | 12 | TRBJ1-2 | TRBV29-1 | TGCAGCGTCCCGGAGGGTTACTATGGCTACATCTTC | CSVPEGYYGYIF
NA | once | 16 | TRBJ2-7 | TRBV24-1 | TGTGCCACCAGTGATTTGCACAGGGAGAACCACTACGAGCAGTACTTC | CATSDLHRENHYEQYF
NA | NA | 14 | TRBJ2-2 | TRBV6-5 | TGTGCCAGCAGTTACTCCTTCGTAACCGGGGAGCTGTTTTTT | CASSYSFVTGELFF
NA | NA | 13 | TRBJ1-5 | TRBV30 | TGTGCCTGGAGTCACTCAGGGAATCAGCCCCAGCATTTT | CAWSHSGNQPQHF
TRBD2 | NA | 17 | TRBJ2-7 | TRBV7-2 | TGTGCCAGCAGCTTGGACGGGGGGGGGCGAACGGCCTACGAGCAGTACTTC | CASSLDGGGRTAYEQYF
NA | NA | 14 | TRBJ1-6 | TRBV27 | TGTGCCAGCAGTCTCGGGATTCCCCGAAAGGCCCTCCACTTT | CASSLGIPRKALHF
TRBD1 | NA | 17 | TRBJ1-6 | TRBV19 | TGTGCCAGTAGTACCCGACAGGGGGCAGTGGATAATTCACCCCTCCACTTT | CASSTRQGAVDNSPLHF
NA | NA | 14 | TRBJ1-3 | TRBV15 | TGTGCCACCAGCATCCCGAGCTCTGGAAACACCATATATTTT | CATSIPSSGNTIYF
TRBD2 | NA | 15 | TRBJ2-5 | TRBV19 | TGTGCCAGTAGTATAGGTAGCGGGGGGCCGGAGACCCAGTACTTC | CASSIGSGGPETQYF
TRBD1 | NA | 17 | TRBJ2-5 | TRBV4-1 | TGCGCCAGCAGCCAGGCCCTCGGGACAGGGGGCTTTGAGACCCAGTACTTC | CASSQALGTGGFETQYF
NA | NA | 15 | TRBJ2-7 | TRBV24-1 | TGTGCCACCAGTGATCCCCGGACGGGATCCTACGAGCAGTACTTC | CATSDPRTGSYEQYF